The T cell receptor (beta chain) under discussion was sequenced for a study of blood T cell repertoires in COVID-19. Adults between about 18 and 95 years of age took part from under 30 US areas. Allocation to cohorts depended on clinical history reported by the participants. CDR1 is LGHNA, CDR2 YSLEER, per germline. Between the trimmed V and J ends, which lost 6 bases and 4 bases, there was a span of 13 bases. The CDR3 extends over 15 amino acids. Profiled with immunoSEQ multiplex PCR; TCRdb holds only in-frame clones, not every one. The sample comprises around 280,000 clones, roughly 85% of which are singletons, and 6% rests with the top ten.

The chain uses TRBV4-3 and TRBJ1-6, with D perhaps matching TRBD1 (6 bases). The sample was PBMCs or T cells enriched from blood (not recorded which). This sequence originates from a woman aged 40-49 years who had recovered from COVID-19. Here the CDR3 DNA reads TGCGCCAGCAGTTATGGACAGTTATATAATTCACCCCTCCACTTT. Encoded protein: CASSYGQLYNSPLHF.